This T cell receptor (beta chain) is drawn from a study of blood T cell repertoires in COVID-19. The trim removed 2 bases at V and 7 bases at J, leaving 9 bases unmatched. CDR1 KGHSH and CDR2 LQKENI come from the germline V gene. The CDR3 is 15 residues long. The method was immunoSEQ multiplex PCR; TCRdb's version includes in-frame clones alone and lacks a portion of them. The table shows around 140,000 clones, with around 80% occurring only once. This receptor was obtained from a man between 35 and 55 years old with acute COVID-19. Material: PBMCs or T cells enriched from blood (not recorded which). The rearrangement joins TRBV18 to TRBJ2-7; 9 bases are shared with TRBD1. DNA of the CDR3: TGTGCCAGCTCACCAACCGGGACAGGGCATGGAGAGCAGTACTTC. Protein: CASSPTGTGHGEQYF. The full variable domain, in which reference TRBV18 and TRBJ2-7 provide the parts outside the CDR3, is NAGVMQNPRHLVRRRGQEARLRCSPMKGHSHVYWYRQLPEEGLKFMVYLQKENIIDESGMPKERFSAEFPKEGPSILRIQQVVRGDSAAYFCASSPTGTGHGEQYFGPGTRLTVT.